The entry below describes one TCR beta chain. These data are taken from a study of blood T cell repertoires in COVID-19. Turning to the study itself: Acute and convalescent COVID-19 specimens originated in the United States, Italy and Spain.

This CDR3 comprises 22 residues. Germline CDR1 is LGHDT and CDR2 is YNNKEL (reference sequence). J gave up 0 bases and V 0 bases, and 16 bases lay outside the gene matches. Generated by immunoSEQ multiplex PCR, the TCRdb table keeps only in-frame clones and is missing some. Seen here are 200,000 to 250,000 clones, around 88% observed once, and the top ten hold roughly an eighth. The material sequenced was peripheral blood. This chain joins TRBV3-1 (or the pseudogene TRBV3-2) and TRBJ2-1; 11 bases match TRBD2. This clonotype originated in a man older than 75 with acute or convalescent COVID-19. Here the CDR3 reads CASSQDDRASGRSLSSYNEQFF. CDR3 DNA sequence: TGTGCCAGCAGCCAAGATGACCGGGCTAGCGGGAGGTCTCTGAGCTCCTACAATGAGCAGTTCTTC.